These T cell receptor beta chains were read from a single sample in a study of CD8 T cells in ankylosing spondylitis. TCRdb reprocessed the 5' RACE reads with MiXCR, giving one entry per CDR3 protein. Found here are about 100,000 distinct CDR3 sequences, around 24% of them singletons; the top ten hold 9% to 15%. Sequencing was performed on synovial fluid, either unsorted or a sorted T cell fraction (not recorded which). The receptors shown here come from a male donor with ankylosing spondylitis. CDR3s include the opening cysteine and the closing phenylalanine or tryptophan. The D gene is left open where the match is weak. Expanded clones get a size class; other rows say once, few or many, or leave the size out.

d_call j_call clone_size v_call cdr3_nt cdr3_aa
TRBD1 TRBJ2-1 few TRBV24-1 TGTGCCGCCACCACAGGGGACAATGAGCAGTTCTTC CAATTGDNEQFF
. TRBJ2-7 many TRBV12-3/TRBV12-4 TGTGCCAGCAGTAAGGGACCGCCTACAGGCTACGAGCAGTACTTC CASSKGPPTGYEQYF
TRBD2 TRBJ2-1 . TRBV18 TGTGCCAGCTCACCCTCTTATGCCGGGACTAGCGGGAGCATCGAGCAGTTCTTC CASSPSYAGTSGSIEQFF
TRBD2 TRBJ2-7 . TRBV18 TGTGCCAGCTCACCGGGACTAGACTCCTACGAGCAGTACTTC CASSPGLDSYEQYF
TRBD1 TRBJ2-2 once TRBV7-8 TGTGCCAGCAGCGCGACCGGGACAGGGGCCCTCAACACCGGGGAGCTGTTTTTT CASSATGTGALNTGELFF
TRBD2 TRBJ2-2 . TRBV5-1 TGCGCCAGCAGCCCCCTAGCGGGAGTTAGGACCGGGGAGCTGTTTTTT CASSPLAGVRTGELFF
TRBD2 TRBJ2-1 . TRBV5-4 TGTGCCAGCAGCCGCGGGACTAGCGGGAGTGGGGAGCAGTTCTTC CASSRGTSGSGEQFF
. TRBJ2-3 . TRBV2 TGTGCCAGCGGCGGAGGGTTGGGCACAGATACGCAGTATTTT CASGGGLGTDTQYF
TRBD2 TRBJ2-3 . TRBV12-3/TRBV12-4 TGTGCCAGCAGGGGACCCGGGACTAAGAGCACAGATACGCAGTATTTT CASRGPGTKSTDTQYF
. TRBJ2-3 many TRBV29-1 TGCAGCTACCCGCGGTCCGTCCTCACAGATACGCAGTATTTT CSYPRSVLTDTQYF
TRBD2 TRBJ2-3 . TRBV24-1 TGTGCCACCGCCGGACTAGCGGGGCCCCTTAACAGCACAGATACGCAGTATTTT CATAGLAGPLNSTDTQYF
TRBD2 TRBJ2-3 many TRBV29-1 TGCAGCGTTGAAGCAGGACTAGCGGGGCACACAGATACGCAGTATTTT CSVEAGLAGHTDTQYF
TRBD2 TRBJ2-3 . TRBV4-1 TGCGCCAGCAGCCCACCGATAGCGGGGCTCAGCACAGATACGCAGTATTTT CASSPPIAGLSTDTQYF
. TRBJ2-1 many TRBV29-1 TGCAGCGTTGAGCCCACAGGGTCGGATGAGCAGTTCTTC CSVEPTGSDEQFF
TRBD2 TRBJ2-7 . TRBV5-1 TGCGCCAGCAGCTTGACTAGCGGGATGTACGAGCAGTACTTC CASSLTSGMYEQYF
. TRBJ1-3 few TRBV3-1 TGTGCCAGCAGCCAAGCCCAGGCCTCTGGAAACACCATATATTTT CASSQAQASGNTIYF
. TRBJ2-5 . TRBV10-3 TGTGCCATCAGTGAGCCAAACAGGGAGGAGACCCAGTACTTC CAISEPNREETQYF